This note documents a single T cell receptor beta chain sequence. The antigen this receptor binds is unknown. Base quality data are lacking; no much larger clone is found one base away. CDR1 and CDR2 are read off the germline V gene as MDHEN and SYDVKM. The CDR3 holds 15 amino acids from the cysteine to the phenylalanine. The only DNA kept is the CDR3, 45 bases in frame from the first base. V and J lose 5 bases and 4 bases, and a span of 17 bases separates them. This sample was included in a study of T cells in tumors and immune-related adverse events (dated by TCRdb to the early 2020s). The TCR beta locus was amplified and sequenced with the immunoSEQ assay, yielding bulk TCR Vbeta CDR3 data. The paper's data handling went like this. CDR3s were excluded if they were non-productive, were shorter than 7 amino acids, or did not start with C or end with F/W. Analysis was restricted to specimens with at least 1000 reads, and each clonotype was defined at the amino acid level. To compute clonality, Pielou's evenness was subtracted from 1. To equalize library sizes, abundance-weighted random subsampling with replacement was performed 100 times so that 95% confidence intervals could be reported. The Morisita overlap index was used to quantify repertoire overlap, and for each specimen the top 40 clones were checked for overlap with the irAE. As stored in TCRdb, this immuneACCESS dataset retains in-frame rearrangements with V and J assigned. A fraction of the clones does not appear; measured against another copy, unresolved V genes explain less than half of the discrepancy, and the remainder lacks a known reason. That table supplies the V and J calls and clone size; D and trimming were determined from the DNA. For this sample the table gives about 24,000 clones, of which 80% to 95% were detected only once. The ten largest clones take up 1.3% of the sample.

The label giving this sample's treatment or condition can be read as: nivolumab (PD-1 blockade) given before sampling. The DNeasy Blood and Tissue Kit was used to extract DNA from the formalin-fixed paraffin-embedded specimens. The chain uses TRBV28 and TRBJ1-2; the D gene is perhaps TRBD1, on 6 matching bases. The input for sequencing was lymph node tissue, taken from a patient treated with anti-PD-1 therapy. The clonotype was recovered from a female donor with metastatic renal cell carcinoma. For the CDR3, the sequence is CASSPPTGTFYGYTF. The DNA sequence is as follows: TGTGCCAGCAGTCCCCCGACAGGTACCTTCTATGGCTACACCTTC.